The sequence of this TCR beta chain was determined in a study of blood T cell repertoires in COVID-19. This CDR3 is built from 15 residues. Germline trimming cut 0 bases from V and 1 base from J; bases unmatched to any gene: 1. Germline assignment: CDR1 SGHRS and CDR2 YFSETQ. Sequenced by immunoSEQ multiplex PCR; TCRdb stores in-frame clones only, minus some. The sample carries around 450,000 clones, 85% to 90% recorded once. The chain couples TRBV5-1 to TRBJ2-1; 7 bases are a match to TRBD2. Sequenced material: peripheral blood. This receptor was taken from a woman in her 30s with acute or convalescent COVID-19. CDR3 loop: CASSLVSGSYNEQFF. In DNA, the CDR3 is TGCGCCAGCAGCTTGGTTAGCGGGTCCTACAATGAGCAGTTCTTC.